A selection of T cell receptor beta chains follows, all from one sample in a study of esophageal squamous cell carcinoma under preoperative chemotherapy. MiXCR, run by TCRdb on the PCR reads, gives a single entry per CDR3 protein. The sample has tens of thousands of distinct CDR3 sequences, around 49% seen once; the top ten hold approximately 25%. This specimen was taken from a patient given preoperative chemotherapy. The receptor set was obtained from a human donor with esophageal squamous cell carcinoma. The donor label of this sample is uncertain. Each CDR3 is given with its conserved first and last residue. A D gene is named only where the DNA matches it firmly. Not every row has a clone size; where given, it reads once, few, many or a size class.

cdr3_nt: TGTGCCAGCAGCTTGTTCGGGAGTGAGGGTGAGCAGTTCTTC
cdr3_aa: CASSLFGSEGEQFF
j_call: TRBJ2-1
d_call: NA
v_call: TRBV5-4
clone_size: NA

cdr3_nt: TGTGCCAGCAGCCGCCTCCGGGCGGCAAGCACAGGGACGCTGTTTTTT
cdr3_aa: CASSRLRAASTGTLFF
j_call: TRBJ2-2
d_call: NA
v_call: TRBV7-8
clone_size: NA

cdr3_nt: TGTGCCAGCAGCCCTAGGTCGGGGACAGAAGAGACCCAGTACTTC
cdr3_aa: CASSPRSGTEETQYF
j_call: TRBJ2-5
d_call: TRBD1
v_call: TRBV7-6
clone_size: medium-sized

cdr3_nt: TGCAGTGCTAGAGACTATACTCCGGGTGGGGAGACCCAGTACTTC
cdr3_aa: CSARDYTPGGETQYF
j_call: TRBJ2-5
d_call: NA
v_call: TRBV20-1
clone_size: few

cdr3_nt: TGTGCCAGCAGTTTATCTGGGATGAACACTGAAGCTTTCTTT
cdr3_aa: CASSLSGMNTEAFF
j_call: TRBJ1-1
d_call: NA
v_call: TRBV27
clone_size: NA

cdr3_nt: TGTGCCAGCAGTTTAGGTTCCACAGGGAGGTATTTT
cdr3_aa: CASSLGSTGRYF
j_call: TRBJ2-3
d_call: NA
v_call: TRBV12-3/TRBV12-4
clone_size: few

cdr3_nt: TGTGCTAGTGGTTCGCCCAACACAGATACGCAGTATTTT
cdr3_aa: CASGSPNTDTQYF
j_call: TRBJ2-3
d_call: NA
v_call: TRBV12-5
clone_size: many

cdr3_nt: TGTGCCAGCAGTATCACGGGGGTGGGGGCCAAAAATACGCAGTACTTC
cdr3_aa: CASSITGVGAKNTQYF
j_call: TRBJ2-7
d_call: NA
v_call: TRBV12-3/TRBV12-4
clone_size: NA

cdr3_nt: TGTGCCAGCAGCTCAGCGGGGGGGCTCGACGAGCAGTACTTC
cdr3_aa: CASSSAGGLDEQYF
j_call: TRBJ2-7
d_call: TRBD2
v_call: TRBV5-4
clone_size: NA

cdr3_nt: TGTGCGAGCAGCAACCCGGGGCGGTGGGCCGGAGATACGCAGTATTTC
cdr3_aa: CASSNPGRWAGDTQYF
j_call: TRBJ2-3
d_call: NA
v_call: TRBV7-8
clone_size: once

cdr3_nt: TGTGCCAGCAGCTTAGGACAGGGGGACACCGGGGAGCTGTTTTTT
cdr3_aa: CASSLGQGDTGELFF
j_call: TRBJ2-2
d_call: TRBD1
v_call: TRBV7-2
clone_size: few

cdr3_nt: NA
cdr3_aa: CASSLNPEGVGTGAQFF
j_call: TRBJ2-2
d_call: NA
v_call: TRBV7-3
clone_size: NA

cdr3_nt: TGTGCCAGCATTGATCGGCCCACAGATACGCAGTATTTT
cdr3_aa: CASIDRPTDTQYF
j_call: TRBJ2-3
d_call: NA
v_call: TRBV6-2/TRBV6-3
clone_size: many

cdr3_nt: TGTGCCAGCAGTGTCCCCGGGGACTTCGAGCCCCTCCACTTT
cdr3_aa: CASSVPGDFEPLHF
j_call: TRBJ1-6
d_call: NA
v_call: TRBV6-2/TRBV6-3
clone_size: NA

cdr3_nt: TGTGCCAGCAGCTTAGAGGGGACCCCCAATGAGCAGTTCTTC
cdr3_aa: CASSLEGTPNEQFF
j_call: TRBJ2-1
d_call: NA
v_call: TRBV7-2
clone_size: NA

cdr3_nt: TGTGCCACCAGCATTCGAGGAGCAGATACGCAGTATTTT
cdr3_aa: CATSIRGADTQYF
j_call: TRBJ2-3
d_call: NA
v_call: TRBV15
clone_size: NA

cdr3_nt: TGTGCCAGTAGCCGCGGCGAATCCTACGAGCAGTTCTTT
cdr3_aa: CASSRGESYEQFF
j_call: TRBJ2-1
d_call: NA
v_call: TRBV7-8
clone_size: NA

cdr3_nt: TGTGCCAGCAGCTTTTTAGATACGCAGTATTTT
cdr3_aa: CASSFLDTQYF
j_call: TRBJ2-3
d_call: NA
v_call: TRBV11-2
clone_size: NA

cdr3_nt: TGTGCCCCGCCCCTAGAGGGGGCCGGGGAGACCCAGTACTTC
cdr3_aa: CAPPLEGAGETQYF
j_call: TRBJ2-5
d_call: TRBD1
v_call: TRBV19
clone_size: many

cdr3_nt: TGTGCCAGCAGCAGGCGACACCCCGGATCCGAAGATACTCAGTATTTC
cdr3_aa: CASSRRHPGSEDTQYF
j_call: TRBJ2-3
d_call: NA
v_call: TRBV7-2
clone_size: NA

cdr3_nt: TGTGCCAGCAGTTTTGGAGGGGGTGGGCAGACCCAGTACTTC
cdr3_aa: CASSFGGGGQTQYF
j_call: TRBJ2-5
d_call: NA
v_call: TRBV12-3/TRBV12-4
clone_size: NA

cdr3_nt: TGTGCCAGCAAGCGGACCGGGGAGCTGTTTTTT
cdr3_aa: CASKRTGELFF
j_call: TRBJ2-2
d_call: NA
v_call: TRBV12-3/TRBV12-4
clone_size: NA

cdr3_nt: TGTGCCAGCAGCTTAGGGGGGTTCACCGGGGAGCTGTTTTTT
cdr3_aa: CASSLGGFTGELFF
j_call: TRBJ2-2
d_call: NA
v_call: TRBV7-2
clone_size: many

cdr3_nt: TGTGCCAGCAGTCCCGGGACTAGCGGGTACGAGCAGTACTTC
cdr3_aa: CASSPGTSGYEQYF
j_call: TRBJ2-7
d_call: TRBD2
v_call: TRBV12-3/TRBV12-4
clone_size: NA

cdr3_nt: TGTGCCAGCAGCCGCAAACCGGGGCTGGGAGCCAAAGACACTCAGTACTTC
cdr3_aa: CASSRKPGLGAKDTQYF
j_call: TRBJ2-4
d_call: NA
v_call: TRBV7-3
clone_size: NA

cdr3_nt: TGTGCCAGCAGCCCGGGACCAGGATCAGCGGGCTACACCTTC
cdr3_aa: CASSPGPGSAGYTF
j_call: TRBJ1-2
d_call: NA
v_call: TRBV7-3
clone_size: many

cdr3_nt: TGTGCCAGCGGGGCTGACCGCGGCGAGGAGCAGTTTTTT
cdr3_aa: CASGADRGEEQFF
j_call: TRBJ2-2
d_call: NA
v_call: TRBV6-1
clone_size: NA

cdr3_nt: TGTGCCAGCAGCTTAAGCCTCCCTGGGGCCAACGTCCTGACTTTC
cdr3_aa: CASSLSLPGANVLTF
j_call: TRBJ2-6
d_call: NA
v_call: TRBV7-8
clone_size: NA

cdr3_nt: TGTGCCAGCAGCACCAGCCCCTCTGGAAACACCATATATTTT
cdr3_aa: CASSTSPSGNTIYF
j_call: TRBJ1-3
d_call: NA
v_call: TRBV7-2
clone_size: many

cdr3_nt: TGTGCCAGCAGTTCGGCGACAGGGGTAAATACGCAGTATTTT
cdr3_aa: CASSSATGVNTQYF
j_call: TRBJ2-3
d_call: TRBD1
v_call: TRBV6-5
clone_size: NA

cdr3_nt: TGTGCCAGCAGCTTGTCCCTGACAGGGGGCCTGAACACTGAAGCTTTCTTT
cdr3_aa: CASSLSLTGGLNTEAFF
j_call: TRBJ1-1
d_call: TRBD1
v_call: TRBV5-4
clone_size: many

cdr3_nt: TGTGCCAGCGCTCCGGGACAGGGGTGGACTGAAGCTTTCTTT
cdr3_aa: CASAPGQGWTEAFF
j_call: TRBJ1-1
d_call: TRBD1
v_call: TRBV18
clone_size: NA

cdr3_nt: TGTGCCAGCAGCTTTTCAGGGGGTTTTGAAGAGACCCAGTACTTC
cdr3_aa: CASSFSGGFEETQYF
j_call: TRBJ2-5
d_call: TRBD1
v_call: TRBV7-6
clone_size: NA

cdr3_nt: TGTGCCAGCAGTGAACGGACTAGCGGCTACAATGAGCAGTTCTTC
cdr3_aa: CASSERTSGYNEQFF
j_call: TRBJ2-1
d_call: TRBD2
v_call: TRBV6-4
clone_size: few

cdr3_nt: TGTGCCAGCAGCTTTTCTAGGCTGGGGGCCAAAGACATGCAGTACTTC
cdr3_aa: CASSFSRLGAKDMQYF
j_call: TRBJ2-7
d_call: NA
v_call: TRBV7-6
clone_size: NA

cdr3_nt: TGTGCCTCGCGGGGAGGCCCATCCTACGAGCAGTACTTC
cdr3_aa: CASRGGPSYEQYF
j_call: TRBJ2-7
d_call: NA
v_call: TRBV6-1
clone_size: many

cdr3_nt: TGTGCGGGCAGCTTAGGGGGAGCGGGGGGGCGGGCCCAAGACATTCAGTACTTC
cdr3_aa: CAGSLGGAGGRAQDIQYF
j_call: TRBJ2-4
d_call: TRBD2
v_call: TRBV7-2
clone_size: NA

cdr3_nt: TGTGCCAGCAGCCCGGACAGGTCACAGGGGGAGCAGTTCTTC
cdr3_aa: CASSPDRSQGEQFF
j_call: TRBJ2-1
d_call: TRBD1
v_call: TRBV7-6
clone_size: medium-sized

cdr3_nt: TGTGCCAGCAGTTTATTGGGGGCCTATGAGCAGTTCTTC
cdr3_aa: CASSLLGAYEQFF
j_call: TRBJ2-1
d_call: NA
v_call: TRBV12-3/TRBV12-4
clone_size: few

cdr3_nt: TGTGCCAGCACCCAACAGGGGGCTTTAGGTCAGCCCCAGCATTTT
cdr3_aa: CASTQQGALGQPQHF
j_call: TRBJ1-5
d_call: TRBD1
v_call: TRBV12-3/TRBV12-4
clone_size: NA

cdr3_nt: TGCGGCGGCAGCGAAGGGGTGGGAAAAAATACGCAGTATTTC
cdr3_aa: CGGSEGVGKNTQYF
j_call: TRBJ2-3
d_call: NA
v_call: TRBV4-3
clone_size: NA

cdr3_nt: TGTGCCAGCAGCAACCCGGGGCTGGGAGCCAGAAATACGCAGTACTTC
cdr3_aa: CASSNPGLGARNTQYF
j_call: TRBJ2-7
d_call: NA
v_call: TRBV7-8
clone_size: NA

cdr3_nt: TGTGCCAGCAGTTTCCTAGCGGGTACCTCCTACGAGCAGTACTTC
cdr3_aa: CASSFLAGTSYEQYF
j_call: TRBJ2-7
d_call: TRBD2
v_call: TRBV6-5
clone_size: NA

cdr3_nt: TGTGCCAGCAGTTGGACTAGCGGGAGGACGAACACCGGGGAGCTGTTTTTT
cdr3_aa: CASSWTSGRTNTGELFF
j_call: TRBJ2-2
d_call: TRBD2
v_call: TRBV6-5
clone_size: NA

cdr3_nt: TGTGCCAGCGCGGGGCACGGAGGCCGTGGGCAAGAGACCCAGTACTTC
cdr3_aa: CASAGHGGRGQETQYF
j_call: TRBJ2-5
d_call: NA
v_call: TRBV7-6
clone_size: NA

cdr3_nt: TGTGGCAGCAGGTTACAGCGTAGCAAAGATACTCAGTACTTT
cdr3_aa: CGSRLQRSKDTQYF
j_call: TRBJ2-3
d_call: NA
v_call: TRBV7-2
clone_size: NA

cdr3_nt: TGTGCCAGCACTATGACCTACGAGCAGTACTTC
cdr3_aa: CASTMTYEQYF
j_call: TRBJ2-7
d_call: NA
v_call: TRBV6-1
clone_size: many

cdr3_nt: TGTGCCGGGGGGTTCGGGGGGGGGGGCACAGATACCCAGTATTTC
cdr3_aa: CAGGFGGGGTDTQYF
j_call: TRBJ2-3
d_call: TRBD2
v_call: TRBV7-8
clone_size: once

cdr3_nt: TGTGCGAGTTTCTTAGCGGTAGCGGGGGGCCGGGACCAAAAGACCCAGTACTTC
cdr3_aa: CASFLAVAGGRDQKTQYF
j_call: TRBJ2-5
d_call: TRBD2
v_call: TRBV7-2
clone_size: NA

cdr3_nt: TGTGCCAGCAGCTTAAATCCTCGAGATGGCTACACCTTC
cdr3_aa: CASSLNPRDGYTF
j_call: TRBJ1-2
d_call: NA
v_call: TRBV7-2
clone_size: many

cdr3_nt: TGTGCGAGCCGCGACCTGGGGGGGGGGCCCAAAAACACTCAGTACTTC
cdr3_aa: CASRDLGGGPKNTQYF
j_call: TRBJ2-4
d_call: NA
v_call: TRBV7-8
clone_size: NA